Below are 8 T cell receptor beta chains sequenced from a single sample in a study of T cells after posttransplantation cyclophosphamide. Profiled with immunoSEQ multiplex PCR; TCRdb holds only in-frame clones, not every one. The repertoire holds 25,000 to 35,000 clones, 85% to 95% seen once, with 0.24% in the top ten. Cells defined as naive were viable CD3+CD4+ or CD3+CD8+ and CCR7+CD45RA+CD45RO-CD95-CD27+CD28+. Sample: naive CD4+ T cells sorted from PBMCs. The receptor set was obtained from a woman in her sixties in good health, CMV-negative, and a related stem cell transplant donor.

J is TRBJ2-2 and V is TRBV6-5, with 9 bases aligning to TRBD1. Losses at the gene ends were 2 bases for V and 7 bases for J; bases not matched to a gene: 5. CDR1 is MNHEY, CDR2 SVGAGI, per germline. This CDR3 spans 15 amino acids. The DNA of the CDR3 is TGTGCCAGCAGTTACGGGACAGGGTTGGTCGGGGAGCTGTTTTTT. Translated: CASSYGTGLVGELFF.

The chain combines TRBV30 with TRBJ1-2; tentatively, D is TRBD1 (5 bases). Trimming removed 1 base at V and 4 bases at J, with 10 bases between. This CDR3 is 13 amino acids long. From germline, CDR1 is GTSNPN and CDR2 SVGIG (reference sequence). This chain's CDR3 is CAWSAGGAYGYTF. The CDR3 bases are TGTGCCTGGAGTGCGGGAGGGGCCTATGGCTACACCTTC. The full variable domain, its missing parts supplied by reference TRBV30 and TRBJ1-2, is SQTIHQWPATLVQPVGSPLSLECTVEGTSNPNLYWYRQAAGRGLQLLFYSVGIGQISSEVPQNLSASRPQDRQFILSSKKLLLSDSGFYLCAWSAGGAYGYTFGSGTRLTVV.

V gene TRBV9 combines with J gene TRBJ1-5; D gene unclear. CDR3 length: 15 amino acids. Trimming took off 3 bases at V and 1 base at J, with 11 bases between the two ends. Germline CDR1 and CDR2: SGDLS and YYNGEE. This chain's CDR3 is CASSEGGNSNQPQHF. CDR3 coding DNA: TGTGCCAGCAGCGAGGGCGGGAACAGCAATCAGCCCCAGCATTTT.

The chain uses TRBV18 and TRBJ2-2; 8 bases are shared with TRBD2. The V gene end was trimmed by 3 bases and the J gene end by 5 bases; junction bases not matched to a gene: 8. CDR1 is KGHSH and CDR2 is LQKENI in the germline V gene. The CDR3 spans 16 residues. In nucleotides, the CDR3 is TGTGCCAGCTCACCTTTACTAGCGGATTATACCGGGGAGCTGTTTTTT. Protein: CASSPLLADYTGELFF.

This chain uses TRBV5-1 with TRBJ2-2; D might be TRBD1 (6 bases). Germline lookup yields CDR1 SGHRS and CDR2 YFSETQ. V was shortened by 3 bases and J by 2 bases, with 11 bases between the two germline ends. The CDR3 contains 15 residues. The CDR3 region has the DNA TGCGCCAGCAGCTCCGACAGGATCAACACCGGGGAGCTGTTTTTT. Translation: CASSSDRINTGELFF.

The chain joins TRBV18 to TRBJ1-1; 7 positions match TRBD1. Looked up from germline, CDR1 is KGHSH and CDR2 is LQKENI. The CDR3 runs to 14 residues. J was trimmed by 1 base and V by 2 bases; bases with no gene match: 1. CDR3 coding DNA: TGTGCCAGCTCACCAAACAGGGGGAACACTGAAGCTTTCTTT. Amino acids: CASSPNRGNTEAFF.

This chain links TRBV15 with TRBJ2-7, with a tentative D call TRBD2 (5 bases). V lost 3 bases to trimming and J lost 6 bases, with 18 bases between them. The CDR3 has 15 amino acids. From germline, CDR1 is LNHNV and CDR2 YYDKDF (reference sequence). The CDR3 protein is CATSSQSGSSGEQYF. CDR3 DNA: TGTGCCACCAGCAGCCAATCGGGGTCGAGTGGCGAGCAGTACTTC.

J is TRBJ2-3 and V is TRBV5-1; D not certain. Trimming removed 0 bases at V and 4 bases at J, with 12 bases between. This CDR3 spans 15 amino acids. Per the germline V gene, CDR1 is SGHRS and CDR2 is YFSETQ. The CDR3 reads CASSLVPRSSDTQYF. Here the CDR3 DNA reads TGCGCCAGCAGCTTGGTGCCTAGGAGTTCAGATACGCAGTATTTT.